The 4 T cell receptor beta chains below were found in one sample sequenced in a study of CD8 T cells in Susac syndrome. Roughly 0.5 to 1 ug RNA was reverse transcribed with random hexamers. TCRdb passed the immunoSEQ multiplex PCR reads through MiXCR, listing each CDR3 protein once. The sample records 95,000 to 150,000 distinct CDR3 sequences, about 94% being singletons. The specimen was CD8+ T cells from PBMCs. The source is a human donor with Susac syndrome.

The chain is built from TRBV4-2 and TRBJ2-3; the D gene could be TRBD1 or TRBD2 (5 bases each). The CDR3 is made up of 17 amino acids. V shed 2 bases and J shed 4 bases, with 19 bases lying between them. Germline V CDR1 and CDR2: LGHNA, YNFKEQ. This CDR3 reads CASSQPSGNRGPDTQYF. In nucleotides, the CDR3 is TGTGCCAGCAGCCAACCTTCAGGGAACCGGGGTCCAGATACGCAGTATTTT.

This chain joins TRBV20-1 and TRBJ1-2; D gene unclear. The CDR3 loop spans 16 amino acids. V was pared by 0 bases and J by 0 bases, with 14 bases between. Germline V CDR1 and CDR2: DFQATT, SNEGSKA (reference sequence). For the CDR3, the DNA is TGCAGTGCTAGAGAACCCGGACGGGCAGCTAACTATGGCTACACCTTC. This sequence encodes CSAREPGRAANYGYTF.

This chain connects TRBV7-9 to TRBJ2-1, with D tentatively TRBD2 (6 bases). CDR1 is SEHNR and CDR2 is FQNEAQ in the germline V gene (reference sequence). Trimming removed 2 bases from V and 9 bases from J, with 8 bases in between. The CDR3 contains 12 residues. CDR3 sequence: CASSLLASEQFF. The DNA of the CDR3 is TGTGCCAGCAGCTTACTAGCGTCTGAGCAGTTCTTC.

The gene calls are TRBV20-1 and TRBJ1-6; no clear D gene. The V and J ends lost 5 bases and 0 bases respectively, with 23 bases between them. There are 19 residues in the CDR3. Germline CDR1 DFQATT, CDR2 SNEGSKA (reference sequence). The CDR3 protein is CSAATPAGPRSSYNSPLHF. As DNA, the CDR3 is TGCAGTGCTGCAACCCCAGCCGGGCCGCGGAGCTCCTATAATTCACCCCTCCACTTT.